This T cell receptor (beta chain) was recorded in a study of T-cell memory formation after mild COVID-19. Looking at the study overall: TCR clusters were largely donor specific.

The sample holds one count of this clonotype. Constant-segment primers were used for 5'RACE, and the resulting TCR alpha and TCR beta cDNA libraries carried sample barcodes and UMIs. A single record per CDR3 protein comes from TCRdb applying MiXCR to the 5' RACE reads. The sample consists of roughly 510,000 distinct CDR3 sequences, approximately 15% of them appearing once. Germline loops: CDR1 SGHRS, CDR2 YFSETQ. V lost 4 bases and J lost 0, with 10 bases in between. This CDR3 comprises 14 residues. The V and J genes are TRBV5-1 and TRBJ1-2; D unclear. What was sequenced was PBMCs or a T cell subset sorted from them (not recorded which). This receptor was identified in an adult woman who had mild COVID-19 (a few samples of this study predate the infection). Cell type and time point are not known. The CDR3 DNA follows: TGCGCCAGCAGCCGAGAGTACGCTAACTATGGCTACACCTTC. Its protein product is CASSREYANYGYTF.